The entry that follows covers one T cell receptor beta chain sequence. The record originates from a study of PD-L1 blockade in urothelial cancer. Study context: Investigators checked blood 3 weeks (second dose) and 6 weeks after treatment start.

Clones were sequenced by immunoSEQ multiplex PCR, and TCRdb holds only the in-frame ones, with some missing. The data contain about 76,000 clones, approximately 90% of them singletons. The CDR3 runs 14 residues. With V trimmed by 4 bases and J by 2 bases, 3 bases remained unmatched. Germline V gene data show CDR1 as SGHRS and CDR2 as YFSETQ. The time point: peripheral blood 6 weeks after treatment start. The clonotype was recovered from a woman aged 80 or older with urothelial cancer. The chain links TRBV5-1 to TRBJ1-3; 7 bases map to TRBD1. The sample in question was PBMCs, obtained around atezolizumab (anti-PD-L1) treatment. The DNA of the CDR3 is TGCGCCAGCAGCCCCGGGACAGCTGGAAACACCATATATTTT. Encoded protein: CASSPGTAGNTIYF.